This entry is about one TCR beta chain. Its specific antigen is unknown. Base qualities are not recorded, but no much larger clone differs from it by a single base. Interpreted using the paper, the time point label stands for: about 28 days (+/-7) after the second vaccine dose. Because spike-specific TCR depth and breadth did not differ between the two schedules, AZD1222 recipients who got a second dose at roughly 4 weeks were pooled with those who got a second dose at roughly 12 weeks. The vaccinee samples were drawn from two UK trials, COV001 and COV002, one of which was a single-blind randomized controlled phase 2/3 trial testing AZD1222 (ChAdOx1 nCoV-19) in healthy adults. For TCRbeta chain sequencing, PBMC samples were collected from trial participants at day 0 and at day 28 after the second dose. The data were taken from a study of T cell responses to AZD1222 COVID-19 vaccine (dated by TCRdb to the early 2020s). Concerning the study at large: TCR sequencing was performed for roughly 240 trial participants, of whom about 200 were given two doses of AZD1222 and around 26 were given two doses of MenACWY control vaccine. Trial participants were enrolled by age into 18-55, 56-69 and 70-plus year subgroups, with about 150, 27 and 61 TCR-sequenced participants respectively. Overall results and qualifications from the work: In the small 56-69-year group, the increase in depth fell short of significance, most likely because of low power. No day 14 peak-response samples were available, so repertoires were characterized only after the peak T cell response. The whole spike protein was spanned by vaccine-associated CD4 TCRs, and dominant responses were seen in regions 160-218 and 743-854. After two AZD1222 doses, spike-specific TCR breadth and depth were significantly higher than at day 0 and than in MenACWY recipients. Most participants were white British and females outnumbered males, and the authors suggested that clonal diversity may have been underestimated. Nearly half of unique spike-specific TCRs reportedly recognized epitopes outside regions mutated in the B.1.351 and B.1.1.7 variants. Conclusions about previously exposed vaccinees are limited, since just five to seven AZD1222 recipients were seropositive for SARS-CoV-2 at baseline.

The CDR3 regions of human TCRbeta chains were analyzed by immunosequencing. As for the original processing: TCRs in the repertoires were matched against a reference library of SARS-CoV-2-specific TCRs that had been generated with the MIRA antigen-specificity platform. Breadth was defined as the fraction of unique TCRs that were SARS-CoV-2-associated. Depth was defined as the fraction of total T cells that were SARS-CoV-2-associated. Each spike-specific TCR was assigned to its reactive spike region and to a CD4 or CD8 class using the MIRA data. Log10-transformed breadth and depth values were compared by one-way ANOVA with Sidak's multiple comparisons tests. In TCRdb, the immuneACCESS table is reduced to in-frame sequences with V and J assigned. These tables do not hold every clone; where another copy was compared, an unresolved V gene accounts for under half, and the others remain unexplained. The V and J calls and clone size are taken from that table; D and trimming were inferred from the DNA. This sample lists about 140,000 clones; 85% to 90% were detected once. 2.5% to 3.5% of the sample is taken by the ten largest.

The clonotype was recovered from an adult who received the AZD1222 COVID-19 vaccine. The source material was peripheral blood, sampled 28 days after the second AZD1222 dose.

The sequence in DNA is TGTGCCTGGAGTGGGACAGGGGTTCGAAACACCATATATTTT. This codes for CAWSGTGVRNTIYF. The chain is encoded by TRBV30 joined to TRBJ1-3; 9 central nucleotides agree with TRBD1. V is cut back by 1 base and J by 5 bases, with 3 bases in the junction unmatched. Via the germline V gene (reference sequence), CDR1 is GTSNPN and CDR2 SVGIG. Spanning cysteine to phenylalanine, the CDR3 consists of 14 amino acids. CDR3 DNA only is kept here, 42 bases in frame from base 1.